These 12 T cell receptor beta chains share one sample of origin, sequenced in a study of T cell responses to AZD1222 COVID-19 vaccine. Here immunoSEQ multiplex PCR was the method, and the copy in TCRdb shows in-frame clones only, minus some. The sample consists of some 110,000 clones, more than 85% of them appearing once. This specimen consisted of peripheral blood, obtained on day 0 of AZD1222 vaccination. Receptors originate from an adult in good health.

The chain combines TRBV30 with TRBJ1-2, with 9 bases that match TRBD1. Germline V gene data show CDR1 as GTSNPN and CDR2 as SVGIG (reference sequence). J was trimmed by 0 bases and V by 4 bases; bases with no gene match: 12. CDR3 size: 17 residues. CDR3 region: CAWITGTGIFSNYGYTF. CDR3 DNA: TGTGCCTGGATCACCGGGACAGGGATTTTTTCTAACTATGGCTACACCTTC. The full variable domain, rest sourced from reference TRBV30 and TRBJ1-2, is SQTIHQWPATLVQPVGSPLSLECTVEGTSNPNLYWYRQAAGRGLQLLFYSVGIGQISSEVPQNLSASRPQDRQFILSSKKLLLSDSGFYLCAWITGTGIFSNYGYTFGSGTRLTVV.

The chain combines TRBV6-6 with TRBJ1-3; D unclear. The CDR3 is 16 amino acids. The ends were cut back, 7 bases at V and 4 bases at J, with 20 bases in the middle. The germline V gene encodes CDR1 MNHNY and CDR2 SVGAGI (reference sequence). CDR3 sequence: CASIDPRVLGGNTIYF. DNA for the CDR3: TGTGCCAGCATCGATCCGAGGGTCCTGGGAGGAAACACCATATATTTT.

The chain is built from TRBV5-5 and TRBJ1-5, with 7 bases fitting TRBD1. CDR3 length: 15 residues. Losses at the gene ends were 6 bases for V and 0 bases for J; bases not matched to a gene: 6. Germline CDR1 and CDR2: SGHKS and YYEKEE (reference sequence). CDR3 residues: CASTMTGLSNQPQHF. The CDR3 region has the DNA TGTGCCAGCACTATGACAGGGCTTAGCAATCAGCCCCAGCATTTT.

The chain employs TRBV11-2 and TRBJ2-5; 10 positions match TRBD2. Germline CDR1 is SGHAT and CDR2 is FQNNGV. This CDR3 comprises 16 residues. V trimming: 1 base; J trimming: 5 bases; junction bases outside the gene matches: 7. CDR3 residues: CASSLVIAGGRETQYF. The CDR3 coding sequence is TGTGCCAGCAGCTTAGTCATAGCGGGAGGTCGGGAGACCCAGTACTTC.

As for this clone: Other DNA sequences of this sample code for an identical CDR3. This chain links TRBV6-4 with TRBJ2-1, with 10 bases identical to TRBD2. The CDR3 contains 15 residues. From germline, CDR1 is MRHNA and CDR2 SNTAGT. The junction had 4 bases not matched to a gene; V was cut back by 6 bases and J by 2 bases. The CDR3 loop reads CASRRLAGAYNEQFF. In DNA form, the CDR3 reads TGTGCCAGCAGAAGACTAGCGGGTGCCTACAATGAGCAGTTCTTC.

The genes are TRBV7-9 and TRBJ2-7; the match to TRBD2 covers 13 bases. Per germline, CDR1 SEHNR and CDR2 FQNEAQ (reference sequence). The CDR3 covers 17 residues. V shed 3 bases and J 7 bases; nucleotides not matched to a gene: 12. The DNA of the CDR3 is TGTGCCAGCAGCTTCGTTGGCTGGGGACTAGCGGGAAGAGAGCAGTACTTC. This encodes CASSFVGWGLAGREQYF. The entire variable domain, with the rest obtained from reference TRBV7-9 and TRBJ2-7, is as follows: DTGVSQNPRHKITKRGQNVTFRCDPISEHNRLYWYRQTLGQGPEFLTYFQNEAQLEKSRLLSDRFSAERPKGSFSTLEIQRTEQGDSAMYLCASSFVGWGLAGREQYFGPGTRLTVT.

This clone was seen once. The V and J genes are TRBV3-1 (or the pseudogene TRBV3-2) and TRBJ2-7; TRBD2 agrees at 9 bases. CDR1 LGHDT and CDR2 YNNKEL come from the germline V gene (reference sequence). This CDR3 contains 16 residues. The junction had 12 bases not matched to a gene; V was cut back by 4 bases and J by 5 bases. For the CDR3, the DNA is TGTGCCAGCAGCCTTGGCATAGCGGGAGTAGTGGACGAGCAGTACTTC. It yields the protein CASSLGIAGVVDEQYF.

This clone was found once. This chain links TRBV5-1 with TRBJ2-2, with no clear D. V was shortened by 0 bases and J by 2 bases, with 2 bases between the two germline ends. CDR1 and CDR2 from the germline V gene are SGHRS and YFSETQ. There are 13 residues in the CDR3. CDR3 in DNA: TGCGCCAGCAGCTTGGACAACACCGGGGAGCTGTTTTTT. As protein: CASSLDNTGELFF.

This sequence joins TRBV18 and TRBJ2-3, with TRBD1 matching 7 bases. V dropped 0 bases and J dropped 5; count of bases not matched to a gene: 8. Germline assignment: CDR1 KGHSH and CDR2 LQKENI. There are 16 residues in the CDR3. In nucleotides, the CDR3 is TGTGCCAGCTCACCACCGAAGGGGGCTGGTCAAGATACGCAGTATTTT. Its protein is CASSPPKGAGQDTQYF.

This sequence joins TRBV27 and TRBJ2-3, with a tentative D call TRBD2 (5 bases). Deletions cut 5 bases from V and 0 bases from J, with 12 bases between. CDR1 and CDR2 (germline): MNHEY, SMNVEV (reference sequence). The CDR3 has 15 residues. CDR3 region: CASSRAGFSTDTQYF. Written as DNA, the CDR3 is TGTGCCAGCAGTCGCGCGGGTTTTAGCACAGATACGCAGTATTTT.

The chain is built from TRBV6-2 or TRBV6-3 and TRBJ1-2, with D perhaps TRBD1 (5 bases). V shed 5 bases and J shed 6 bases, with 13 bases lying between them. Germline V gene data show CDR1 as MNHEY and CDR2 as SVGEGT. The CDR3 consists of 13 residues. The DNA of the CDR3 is TGTGCCAGCAGTATACCAGGGTTGAATGGCTACACCTTC. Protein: CASSIPGLNGYTF.

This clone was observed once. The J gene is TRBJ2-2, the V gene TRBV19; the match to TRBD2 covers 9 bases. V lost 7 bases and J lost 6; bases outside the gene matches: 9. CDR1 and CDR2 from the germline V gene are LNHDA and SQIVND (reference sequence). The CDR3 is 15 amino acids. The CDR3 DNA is TGTGCCAGTAAAATTAGCGGGAGTAATGCCGGGGAGCTGTTTTTT. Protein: CASKISGSNAGELFF.